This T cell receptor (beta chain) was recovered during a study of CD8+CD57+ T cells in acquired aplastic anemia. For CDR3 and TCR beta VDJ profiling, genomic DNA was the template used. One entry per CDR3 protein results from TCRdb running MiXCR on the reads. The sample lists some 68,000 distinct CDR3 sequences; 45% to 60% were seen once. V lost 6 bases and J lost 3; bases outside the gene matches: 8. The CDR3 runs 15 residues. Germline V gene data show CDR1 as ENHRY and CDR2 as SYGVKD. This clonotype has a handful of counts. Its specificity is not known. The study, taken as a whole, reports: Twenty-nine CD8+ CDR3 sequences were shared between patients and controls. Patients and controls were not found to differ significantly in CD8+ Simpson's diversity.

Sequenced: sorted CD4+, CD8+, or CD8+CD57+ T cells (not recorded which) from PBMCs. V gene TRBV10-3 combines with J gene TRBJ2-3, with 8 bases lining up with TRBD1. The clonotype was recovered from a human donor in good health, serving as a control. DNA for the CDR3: TGTGCCATCAGCCCTACAGGGGGTTGGACAGATACGCAGTATTTT. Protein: CAISPTGGWTDTQYF.